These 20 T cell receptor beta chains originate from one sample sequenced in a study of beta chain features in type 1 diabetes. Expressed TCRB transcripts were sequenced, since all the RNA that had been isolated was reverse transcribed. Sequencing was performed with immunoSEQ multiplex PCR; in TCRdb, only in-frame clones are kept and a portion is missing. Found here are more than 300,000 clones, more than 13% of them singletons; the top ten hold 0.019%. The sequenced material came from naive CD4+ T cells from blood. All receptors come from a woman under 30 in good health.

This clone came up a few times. CDR3 amino acids: CASRLQGMGTGELFF. CDR3 DNA sequence: TGTGCCAGCAGGCTTCAGGGAATGGGCACCGGGGAGCTGTTTTTT. This chain joins TRBV2 and TRBJ2-2; D possibly corresponds to TRBD1 (5 bases). From germline, CDR1 is SNHLY and CDR2 FYNNEI. The CDR3 loop spans 15 amino acids. The V gene lost 6 bases and the J gene lost 4 bases, with 15 bases spanning the gap.

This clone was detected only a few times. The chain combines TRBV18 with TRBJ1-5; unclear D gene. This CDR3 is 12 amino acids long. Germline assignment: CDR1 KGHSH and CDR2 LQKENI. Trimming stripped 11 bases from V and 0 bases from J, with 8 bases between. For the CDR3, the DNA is TGTGCCTCCCGGGATAGCAATCAGCCCCAGCATTTT. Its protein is CASRDSNQPQHF.

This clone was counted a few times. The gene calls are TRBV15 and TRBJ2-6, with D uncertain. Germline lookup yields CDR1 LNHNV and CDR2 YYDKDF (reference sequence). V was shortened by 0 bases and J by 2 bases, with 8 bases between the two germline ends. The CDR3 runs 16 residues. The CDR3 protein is CATSRDAAAGANVLTF. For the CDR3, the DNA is TGTGCCACCAGCAGAGATGCGGCTGCTGGGGCCAACGTCCTGACTTTC.

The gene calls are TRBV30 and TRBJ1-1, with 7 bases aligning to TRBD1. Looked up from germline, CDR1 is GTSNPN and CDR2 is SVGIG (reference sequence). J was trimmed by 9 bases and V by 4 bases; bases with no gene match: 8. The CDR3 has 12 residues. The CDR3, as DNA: TGTGCCTGGACTACAGGGGATTTCAAAGCTTTCTTT. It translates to CAWTTGDFKAFF.

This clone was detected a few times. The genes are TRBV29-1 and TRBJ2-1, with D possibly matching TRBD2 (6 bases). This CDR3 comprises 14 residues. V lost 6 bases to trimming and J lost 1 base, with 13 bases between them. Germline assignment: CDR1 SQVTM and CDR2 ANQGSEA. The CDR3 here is CSVGVGGSYNEQFF. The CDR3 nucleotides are TGCAGCGTAGGGGTTGGAGGGTCCTACAATGAGCAGTTCTTC.

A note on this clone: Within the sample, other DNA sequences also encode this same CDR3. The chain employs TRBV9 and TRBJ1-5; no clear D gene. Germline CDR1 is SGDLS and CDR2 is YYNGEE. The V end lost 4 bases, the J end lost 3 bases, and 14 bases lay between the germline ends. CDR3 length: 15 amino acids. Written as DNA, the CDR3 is TGTGCCAGCAGCTCGGAAGGAGGGCCCAATCAGCCCCAGCATTTT. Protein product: CASSSEGGPNQPQHF.

CDR3 sequence (DNA): TGCGCCAGCAGTCCCGGGACAGGGGGCAAGCATGAGCAGTTCTTC. This encodes CASSPGTGGKHEQFF. This sequence joins TRBV5-1 and TRBJ2-1; the match to TRBD1 covers 12 bases. Germline lookup yields CDR1 SGHRS and CDR2 YFSETQ. V was clipped by 5 bases and J by 8 bases; unmatched bases: 8. The CDR3 runs to 15 residues.

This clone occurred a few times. CDR3 protein: CASSFGGTGANVLTF. The CDR3 DNA follows: TGTGCCAGCAGCTTCGGGGGGACCGGGGCCAACGTCCTGACTTTC. This sequence joins TRBV5-4 and TRBJ2-6, with 7 bases matching TRBD2. The CDR3 consists of 15 residues. The trim removed 2 bases at V and 4 bases at J, leaving 3 bases unmatched. Germline CDR1 SGHNT, CDR2 YYREEE (reference sequence).

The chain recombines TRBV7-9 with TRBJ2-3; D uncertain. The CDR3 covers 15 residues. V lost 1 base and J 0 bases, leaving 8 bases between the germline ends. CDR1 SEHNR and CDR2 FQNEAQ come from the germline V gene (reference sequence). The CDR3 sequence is CASSLVLSSTDTQYF. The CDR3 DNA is TGTGCCAGCAGCTTAGTTCTGTCCAGCACAGATACGCAGTATTTT.

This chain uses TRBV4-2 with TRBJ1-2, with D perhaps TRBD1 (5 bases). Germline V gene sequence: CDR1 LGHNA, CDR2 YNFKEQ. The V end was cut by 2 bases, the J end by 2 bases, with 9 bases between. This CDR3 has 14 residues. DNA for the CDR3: TGTGCCAGCAGCCAAATAGGACACAACTATGGCTACACCTTC. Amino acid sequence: CASSQIGHNYGYTF.

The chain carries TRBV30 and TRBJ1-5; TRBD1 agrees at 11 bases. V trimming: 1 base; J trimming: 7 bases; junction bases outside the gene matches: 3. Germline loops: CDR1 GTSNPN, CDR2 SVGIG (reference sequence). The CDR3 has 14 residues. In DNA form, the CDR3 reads TGTGCCTGGAGTGAGGGGACAGGGGGACAGCCCCAGCATTTT. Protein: CAWSEGTGGQPQHF.

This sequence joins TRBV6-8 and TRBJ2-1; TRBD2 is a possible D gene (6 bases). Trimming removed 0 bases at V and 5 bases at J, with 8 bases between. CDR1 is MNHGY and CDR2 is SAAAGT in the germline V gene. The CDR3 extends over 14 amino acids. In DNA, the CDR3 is TGTGCCAGCAGTTACTCGGAGCGGGACAATGAGCAGTTCTTC. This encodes CASSYSERDNEQFF.

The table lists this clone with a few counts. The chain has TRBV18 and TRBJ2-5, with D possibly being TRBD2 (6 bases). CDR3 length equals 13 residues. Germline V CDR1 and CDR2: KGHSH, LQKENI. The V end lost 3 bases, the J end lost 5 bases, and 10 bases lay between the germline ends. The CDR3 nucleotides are TGTGCCAGCTCACCGACTAGTGTGGAGACCCAGTACTTC. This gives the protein CASSPTSVETQYF.

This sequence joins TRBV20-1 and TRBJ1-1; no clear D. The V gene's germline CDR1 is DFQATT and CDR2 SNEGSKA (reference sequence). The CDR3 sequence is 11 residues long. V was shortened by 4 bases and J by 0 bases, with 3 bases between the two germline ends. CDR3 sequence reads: CSAIVNTEAFF. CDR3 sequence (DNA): TGCAGTGCTATAGTGAACACTGAAGCTTTCTTT.

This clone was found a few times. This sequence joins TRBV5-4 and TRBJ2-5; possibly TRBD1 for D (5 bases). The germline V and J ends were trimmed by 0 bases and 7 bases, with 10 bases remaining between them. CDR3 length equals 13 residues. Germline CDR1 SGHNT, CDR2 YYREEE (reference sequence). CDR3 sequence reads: CASSLEGAATQYF. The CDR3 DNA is TGTGCCAGCAGCTTGGAAGGGGCGGCGACCCAGTACTTC.

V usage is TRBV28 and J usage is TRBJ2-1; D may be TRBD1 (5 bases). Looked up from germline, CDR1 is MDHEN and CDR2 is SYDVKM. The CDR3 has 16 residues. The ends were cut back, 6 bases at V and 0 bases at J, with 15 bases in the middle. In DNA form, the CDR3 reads TGTGCCAGCAGCCCAGACAGACCGAGCTCCTACAATGAGCAGTTCTTC. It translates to CASSPDRPSSYNEQFF.

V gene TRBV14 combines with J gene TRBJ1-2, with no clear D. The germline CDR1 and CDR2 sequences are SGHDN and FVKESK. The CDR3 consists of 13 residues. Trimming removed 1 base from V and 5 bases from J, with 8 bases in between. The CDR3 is CASSQGLVYGYTF. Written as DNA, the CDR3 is TGTGCCAGCAGCCAAGGTCTCGTATATGGCTACACCTTC.

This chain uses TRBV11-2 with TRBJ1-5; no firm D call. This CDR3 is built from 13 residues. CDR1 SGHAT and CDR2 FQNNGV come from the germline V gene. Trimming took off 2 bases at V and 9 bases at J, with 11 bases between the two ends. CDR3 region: CASSLNKIMPQHF. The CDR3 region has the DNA TGTGCCAGCAGCTTAAATAAAATAATGCCCCAGCATTTT.

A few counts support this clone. CDR3 region: CASRSGTGNEQFF. The CDR3 DNA follows: TGCGCCAGCAGAAGCGGGACGGGCAATGAGCAGTTCTTC. V gene TRBV5-1 combines with J gene TRBJ2-1; 7 positions agree with TRBD2. Trimming at V came to 5 bases and at J to 6 bases, leaving 5 bases not matched to a gene. Germline V gives CDR1 SGHRS, CDR2 YFSETQ. This CDR3 has 13 residues. The full variable domain, in which reference TRBV5-1 and TRBJ2-1 provide the parts outside the CDR3, is KAGVTQTPRYLIKTRGQQVTLSCSPISGHRSVSWYQQTPGQGLQFLFEYFSETQRNKGNFPGRFSGRQFSNSRSEMNVSTLELGDSALYLCASRSGTGNEQFFGPGTRLTVL.

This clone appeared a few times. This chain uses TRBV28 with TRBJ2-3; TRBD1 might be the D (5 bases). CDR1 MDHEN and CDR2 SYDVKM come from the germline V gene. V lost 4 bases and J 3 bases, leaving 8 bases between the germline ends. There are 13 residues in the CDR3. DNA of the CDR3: TGTGCCAGCAGTTCGACAGTTACAGATACGCAGTATTTT. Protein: CASSSTVTDTQYF.